A selection of T cell receptor beta chains follows, all from one sample in a study of blood T cells in healthy people across ages. TCRdb re-analysed the 5' RACE reads in MiXCR, keeping a single row per CDR3 protein. The sample records roughly 800,000 distinct CDR3 sequences, about 26% being singletons. The data were also submitted as part of a second study, on T cells of mothers and their children.

Sequenced: blood. These receptor sequences come from a boy aged 5-17 years in good health. CDR3s include the opening cysteine and the closing phenylalanine or tryptophan. The D gene is left open where the match is weak. Expanded clones get a size class; other rows say once, few or many, or leave the size out.

clone_size j_call d_call v_call cdr3_nt cdr3_aa
few TRBJ2-1 - TRBV2 TGTGCCAGCAGCATAGGGCAAAGGGATGAGCAGTTCTTC CASSIGQRDEQFF
- TRBJ2-3 - TRBV10-3 TGTGCCATCAGTGAGTTCGCAACCCCCACAGATACGCAGTATTTT CAISEFATPTDTQYF
- TRBJ2-5 TRBD2 TRBV12-3/TRBV12-4 TGTGCCAGCAGTTCCCCGGCCGGGGGGGCAAAGGAGACCCAGTACTTC CASSSPAGGAKETQYF
few TRBJ2-7 - TRBV7-2 TGTGCCAGCAGCGGGACTTCAGGCCCCTACGAGCAGTACTTC CASSGTSGPYEQYF
few TRBJ2-5 TRBD1 TRBV20-1 TGCAGTGCTAGGACCGGGACAGCCCAAGAGACCCAGTACTTC CSARTGTAQETQYF
few TRBJ2-5 TRBD2 TRBV7-2 TGTGCCAGCAGCGTGGGACTAGCGGGGGGGCTAGAGACCCAGTACTTC CASSVGLAGGLETQYF
few TRBJ1-2 - TRBV7-9 TGTGCCAGCACCCCTGGGGACGGCTACACCTTC CASTPGDGYTF
- TRBJ2-1 - TRBV5-1 TGCGCCAGCACGGGACGAGAGTACAATGAGCAGTTCTTC CASTGREYNEQFF
few TRBJ1-1 TRBD1 TRBV14 TGTGCCAGTCGGGACAGGGCGAGGGGCACTGAAGCTTTCTTT CASRDRARGTEAFF
- TRBJ2-5 TRBD2 TRBV29-1 TGCAGCGGGGCGGGGGACGGGGATGGAGAGACCCAGTACTTC CSGAGDGDGETQYF
- TRBJ2-1 - TRBV24-1 TGTGCCACCAGTCTCGGCTACAATGAGCAGTTCTTC CATSLGYNEQFF
- TRBJ2-5 - TRBV11-2 TGTGCCAGCAGCTTAGTGCTTAGACAAGAGACCCAGTACTTC CASSLVLRQETQYF
- TRBJ2-1 - TRBV6-5 TGTGCCAGCAGTTACTCGATAGGCCCTTCCTACAATGAGCAGTTCTTC CASSYSIGPSYNEQFF
- TRBJ2-5 - TRBV14 TGTGCCAGCAGCCAAGATCTGCAGCAAGAGACCCAGTACTTC CASSQDLQQETQYF
few TRBJ2-7 TRBD2 TRBV2 TGTGCCAGCAGTTCTTATAGCGGGGGCCCCTACGAGCAGTACTTC CASSSYSGGPYEQYF
once TRBJ1-5 TRBD1 TRBV20-1 TGCAGTGCTGGACAGGGGGCGGCGAATCAGCCCCAGCATTTT CSAGQGAANQPQHF
few TRBJ2-3 TRBD2 TRBV12-3/TRBV12-4 TGTGCCAGCAACCAGCGGGGGGGCGGCACAGATACGCAGTATTTT CASNQRGGGTDTQYF
- TRBJ1-2 - TRBV14 TGTGCCAGCAGCCAAGGGGGATATCGACCCTATGGCTACACCTTC CASSQGGYRPYGYTF
many TRBJ2-5 TRBD1 TRBV5-6 TGTGCCAGCAGCCCAGAGCGGACAGGGGAGCCAGAGACCCAGTACTTC CASSPERTGEPETQYF
- TRBJ2-7 TRBD1 TRBV5-1 TGCGTCAGCAGCTTGGAGACAGGGGGCTCCTACGAGCAGTACTTC CVSSLETGGSYEQYF
many TRBJ2-1 TRBD2 TRBV7-3 TGTGCCAGCAGCCCCCTCGCGGGGGGGAAAAACAATGAGCAGTTCTTC CASSPLAGGKNNEQFF
- TRBJ1-4 - TRBV7-6 TGTGCCAGCAGCTTGGGACTGCAAACTACTAATGAAAAACTGTTTTTT CASSLGLQTTNEKLFF
- TRBJ1-3 - TRBV29-1 TGCAGCGTTGGATTCTTACAGTCAGGCTCTGGAAACACCATATATTTT CSVGFLQSGSGNTIYF
few TRBJ1-6 - TRBV29-1 TGCAGCGTTGAGTCCGGTAATTCACCCCTCCACTTT CSVESGNSPLHF
- TRBJ2-3 - TRBV10-1 TGCGCCAGCAGTAGGCAAACGGGCACGCAGTATTTT CASSRQTGTQYF
once TRBJ2-1 - TRBV12-3/TRBV12-4 TGTGCCAGCAGTGCAACAGGTTTCTCCCACAATGAGCAGTTCTTC CASSATGFSHNEQFF
- TRBJ2-1 TRBD1 TRBV20-1 TGCAGTGTCCCGAGTCGAGGGGGCTTATACAATGAGCAGTTCTTC CSVPSRGGLYNEQFF
- TRBJ2-2 - TRBV5-1 TGCGCCAGCAGCGCCTCTAACCGACCCGGGGAGCTGTCTTTT CASSASNRPGELSF
few TRBJ2-7 - TRBV5-1 TGCGCCAGCAGACGGACGGATAGCTCCTACGAGCAGTACTTC CASRRTDSSYEQYF
few TRBJ2-1 - TRBV6-1 TGTGCCAGCAGTCCTCACGTTGGTCTAGCGAACCACAATGAGCAGTTCTTC CASSPHVGLANHNEQFF
- TRBJ2-7 - TRBV6-6 TGTGCCAGCAGCCCGGTTAGCAGTTCCTCCTACGAGCAGTACTTC CASSPVSSSSYEQYF
- TRBJ2-7 TRBD1 TRBV10-3 TGTGCCATCAGTGAGCCCGGACAGGGGACTTACGAGCAGTACTTC CAISEPGQGTYEQYF
few TRBJ2-7 TRBD1 TRBV5-1 TGCGCCAGCAGCGTCTACGGGACAGGGAACTACGAGCAGTACTTC CASSVYGTGNYEQYF
- TRBJ2-3 TRBD2 TRBV2 TGTGCCAGCAGTGAATGGGGGGGGGGCACAGATACGCAGTATTTT CASSEWGGGTDTQYF
- TRBJ2-1 TRBD1 TRBV29-1 TGCAGCGGGGACAGGGACAATGAGCAGTTCTTC CSGDRDNEQFF
few TRBJ1-2 - TRBV7-3 TGTGCCAGCAGCTTAGGGACGGAAACCTATGGCTACACCTTC CASSLGTETYGYTF
few TRBJ2-7 - TRBV27 TGTGCCAGCAGCTCACCGCGGAGGCAGGGGATGGACTACGAGCAGTACTTC CASSSPRRQGMDYEQYF
- TRBJ2-3 - TRBV12-3/TRBV12-4 TGTGCCAGCAGTTTTCAGGGTGGGGGCACAGATACGCAGTATTTT CASSFQGGGTDTQYF
- TRBJ2-2 - TRBV4-1 TGCGCCAGCAGCCCCGGGTATCTATCCTTCGGGGAGCTGTTTTTT CASSPGYLSFGELFF
few TRBJ2-1 - TRBV10-1 TGCGCCACGGGACATTCCACGGATGAGCAGTTCTTC CATGHSTDEQFF
few TRBJ2-5 - TRBV7-6 TGTGCCAGCAGCCCAAGTTCAGAATTCGGGACCCAATACTTC CASSPSSEFGTQYF
- TRBJ2-4 - TRBV13 TGTGCCAGCAGCCCACCTCAGGGGGCCAAAAACATTCAGTACTTC CASSPPQGAKNIQYF
few TRBJ2-7 TRBD2 TRBV4-2 TGTGCCAGCAGCCAAGGGACTAGCGGGGGGCTGAAGAATTGGGACGAGCAGTACTTC CASSQGTSGGLKNWDEQYF
- TRBJ2-3 TRBD2 TRBV9 TGTGCCAGCAGCCTAGCGGGGGCAGTGGATACGCAGTATTTT CASSLAGAVDTQYF
few TRBJ2-7 TRBD1 TRBV29-1 TGCAGCGTCGCCCGGGACAGCTACGAGCAGTACTTC CSVARDSYEQYF
- TRBJ2-7 TRBD1 TRBV5-1 TGCGCCAGCAGCTACGGGACAGGGAAGACCTACGAGCAGTACTTC CASSYGTGKTYEQYF
- TRBJ2-5 - TRBV20-1 TGCAGTGTAGACGGCGAAGAGACCCAGTACTTC CSVDGEETQYF
- TRBJ1-3 - TRBV20-1 TGCAGTGCTAGGGGAAACACCATATATTTT CSARGNTIYF
- TRBJ1-3 - TRBV3-1 TGTGCCAGCAGCCAACGGCCTGGAAACACCATATATTTT CASSQRPGNTIYF
- TRBJ2-7 - TRBV18 TGTGCCAGCTCACCACCGGGGTTCTACGAGCAGTACTTC CASSPPGFYEQYF
few TRBJ2-7 - TRBV12-3/TRBV12-4 TGTGCCAGCAGTGATCTCTCCTCCAGCGACCGCTACGAGCAGTACTTC CASSDLSSSDRYEQYF
few TRBJ2-2 - TRBV29-1 TGCAGCGTTGAAGAGGCGGCCGGGGAGCTGTTTTTT CSVEEAAGELFF
- TRBJ1-1 - TRBV20-1 TGCAGTGCCTCTCGGGGGAACACTGAAGCTTTCTTT CSASRGNTEAFF
few TRBJ2-5 TRBD1 TRBV2 TGTGCCAGCAGAAAACAGGGGGCTGAGGTGACCCAGTACTTC CASRKQGAEVTQYF